The 23 T cell receptor beta chains reported below all come from one sample, sequenced in a study of beta chain features in type 1 diabetes. Regarding the study as a whole: Shortening that was moderate but significant affected the TCRB CDR3s of Type 1 diabetes patients in all four CD4+ subsets.

Expressed TCRB transcripts got sequenced, as all isolated RNA was reverse transcribed. The assay was immunoSEQ multiplex PCR, and TCRdb's table has in-frame clones only and misses some. This table has around 360,000 clones, around 12% appearing once. Which antigens these TCRs recognize remains unknown. The sequencing input was naive CD4+ T cells from blood. Every receptor here comes from a woman between 18 and 29 years old with type 1 diabetes.

This clone was observed a few times. CDR3 loop: CASSTRQGNNEQFF. DNA of the CDR3: TGTGCCAGCAGCACCCGACAGGGAAACAATGAGCAGTTCTTC. V and J are TRBV9 and TRBJ2-1; 7 bases match TRBD1. The CDR3 spans 14 residues. Germline-derived CDR1 and CDR2 are SGDLS and YYNGEE. Losses at the gene ends were 4 bases for V and 5 bases for J; bases not matched to a gene: 6.

This clone was counted between two and nine times. The chain joins TRBV30 to TRBJ1-1; unclear D gene. This CDR3 is 13 amino acids long. V lost 3 bases and J 6 bases, leaving 14 bases between the germline ends. CDR1 and CDR2 from the germline V gene are GTSNPN and SVGIG (reference sequence). CDR3 coding DNA: TGTGCCTGGAGCCCTCCCAACGGGGCTGAAGCTTTCTTT. Its protein product is CAWSPPNGAEAFF.

This chain uses TRBV7-2 with TRBJ2-5; the D gene is possibly TRBD2 (6 bases). The CDR3 has 14 residues. V lost 5 bases and J lost 3, with 13 bases in between. In germline, CDR1 is SGHTA, CDR2 FQGNSA. The CDR3 DNA sequence: TGTGCCAGCAGCGGGGACTTGGGGAAAGAGACCCAGTACTTC. Translated, it gives CASSGDLGKETQYF.

The chain's CDR3 is CSVVAQTEAFF. CDR3 nucleotides: TGCAGCGTTGTGGCACAGACGGAAGCTTTCTTT. The chain recombines TRBV29-1 with TRBJ1-1; D is undetermined. Germline V gives CDR1 SQVTM, CDR2 ANQGSEA. V lost 4 bases to trimming and J lost 8 bases, with 11 bases between them. The CDR3 loop spans 11 amino acids.

The V and J genes are TRBV12-5 and TRBJ1-5; D ambiguous. Germline values: CDR1 LGHNT, CDR2 FRNRAP. CDR3 length equals 13 residues. Trimming took 5 bases from V and 3 from J, leaving 8 bases between them. The CDR3 spells CASGRVLNQPQHF. CDR3 coding DNA: TGTGCTAGTGGTCGAGTGCTCAATCAGCCCCAGCATTTT.

V usage is TRBV29-1 and J usage is TRBJ2-3; D remains unclear. CDR3 size: 15 residues. Trimming removed 7 bases from V and 2 bases from J, with 19 bases in between. The germline gives CDR1 SQVTM, CDR2 ANQGSEA. In DNA, the CDR3 is TGCAGCGCAAAGAGTAGCAGCGTCTCCACAGATACGCAGTATTTT. This sequence encodes CSAKSSSVSTDTQYF.

The chain carries TRBV29-1 and TRBJ2-7; TRBD1 aligns across 9 bases. Per the germline V gene, CDR1 is SQVTM and CDR2 is ANQGSEA. CDR3 length: 16 residues. Trimming at V came to 7 bases and at J to 6 bases, leaving 19 bases not matched to a gene. CDR3 region: CSDAPLPGQGRSEQYF. CDR3 sequence (DNA): TGCAGCGACGCCCCTTTACCGGGACAGGGACGATCCGAGCAGTACTTC.

The gene calls are TRBV18 and TRBJ2-1, with a possible D match to TRBD1 (6 bases). V lost 6 bases and J 10 bases, leaving 10 bases between the germline ends. This CDR3 region has 11 residues. CDR1 is KGHSH, CDR2 LQKENI, per germline. CDR3 coding DNA: TGTGCCAGCTCGGCAGGGGTCGAGCAGTTCTTC. Its protein product is CASSAGVEQFF.

The chain recombines TRBV7-9 with TRBJ2-5, with 8 nucleotides matching TRBD2. This CDR3 region has 14 residues. The germline V gene has CDR1 SEHNR and CDR2 FQNEAQ (reference sequence). V was pared by 6 bases and J by 4 bases, with 7 bases of the junction left unmatched. The CDR3 sequence: CASRDSGRGETQYF. The CDR3 nucleotides are TGTGCCAGCAGGGACAGCGGGAGAGGAGAGACCCAGTACTTC.

This clone showed up just a few times. The chain employs TRBV11-2 and TRBJ2-2; 9 bases are a match to TRBD1. After removal of 5 bases from V and 6 bases from J, the junction contained 7 bases not matched to a gene. The CDR3 contains 15 residues. Germline CDR1 and CDR2: SGHAT and FQNNGV. The CDR3 DNA follows: TGTGCCAGCAGCGCAGGACAGGGGTTGGCCGGGGAGCTGTTTTTT. Amino acids: CASSAGQGLAGELFF.

This clone was counted only a few times. The chain employs TRBV6-5 and TRBJ2-3; unclear D gene. Germline CDR1 and CDR2: MNHEY and SVGAGI. The CDR3 has 13 residues. Trimming pared 0 bases from V and 5 bases from J, leaving 6 bases between. CDR3 DNA: TGTGCCAGCAGTTACTCGTCCGGAGATACGCAGTATTTT. It translates to CASSYSSGDTQYF.

This clone showed up just a few times. The chain uses TRBV18 and TRBJ1-2; D is possibly TRBD1 (6 bases). The V end was cut by 2 bases, the J end by 7 bases, with 14 bases between. In germline, CDR1 is KGHSH, CDR2 LQKENI. The CDR3 is made up of 14 amino acids. In DNA form, the CDR3 reads TGTGCCAGCTCACCAGACCGGCAGGGGTCTGGCTACACCTTC. The encoded protein is CASSPDRQGSGYTF.

In this sample, this clone turned up a few times. The chain combines TRBV27 with TRBJ1-2; TRBD1 might be the D (5 bases). Germline CDR1 reads MNHEY; CDR2 reads SMNVEV (reference sequence). V lost 4 bases and J 7 bases, leaving 13 bases between the germline ends. The CDR3 runs to 13 residues. In nucleotides, the CDR3 is TGTGCCAGCAGTTCTAGGGGAGGGAGTGGCTACACCTTC. Its translation: CASSSRGGSGYTF.

This clone was seen a handful of times. This chain connects TRBV18 to TRBJ1-5, with 8 bases identical to TRBD1. Germline V gene data show CDR1 as KGHSH and CDR2 as LQKENI. V shed 3 bases and J 4 bases; nucleotides not matched to a gene: 14. This CDR3 has 18 amino acids. CDR3 sequence reads: CASSPLPGTTGDNQPQHF. CDR3 nucleotide sequence: TGTGCCAGCTCACCTTTACCCGGGACGACAGGGGATAATCAGCCCCAGCATTTT.

Comment on this clone: One junction end does not reproduce the germline sequence, and a read error may be involved. The rearrangement joins TRBV11-1 to TRBJ2-1; D possibly corresponds to TRBD1 (5 bases). CDR3 length equals 16 residues. Germline CDR1 SGHAT, CDR2 FQDESV (reference sequence). CDR3 sequence reads: CASSLERLGPDNEQFF. CDR3 coding DNA: TGTGCCAGCAGTTTAGAACGGCTGGGGCCAGACAATGAGCAGTTCTTC. Based on the CDR3 plus reference TRBV11-1 and TRBJ2-1, the full variable domain is EAEVAQSPRYKITEKSQAVAFWCDPISGHATLYWYRQILGQGPELLVQFQDESVVDDSQLPKDRFSAERLKGVDSTLKIQPAELGDSAMYLCASSLERLGPDNEQFFGPGTRLTVL.

The chain is built from TRBV30 and TRBJ1-4; no reliable D call. The length of the CDR3 is 14 residues. The germline V gene has CDR1 GTSNPN and CDR2 SVGIG (reference sequence). The V gene lost 3 bases and the J gene lost 5 bases, with 13 bases spanning the gap. The CDR3 protein is CAWRVELRNEKLFF. The CDR3 DNA sequence: TGTGCCTGGAGGGTGGAGCTCCGGAATGAAAAACTGTTTTTT.

A few counts support this clone. Other DNA variants within this sample encode the same CDR3. This chain connects TRBV18 to TRBJ2-5; D uncertain. The CDR3 spans 12 residues. V was clipped by 0 bases and J by 4 bases, with 3 bases between them. Germline CDR1 KGHSH, CDR2 LQKENI. As DNA, the CDR3 is TGTGCCAGCTCACCACCGAGAGAGACCCAGTACTTC. Translation: CASSPPRETQYF.

The rearrangement links TRBV11-2 to TRBJ2-7; 8 bases are shared with TRBD1. This CDR3 contains 15 residues. After removal of 5 bases from V and 4 bases from J, the junction contained 10 bases not matched to a gene. The germline CDR1 and CDR2 sequences are SGHAT and FQNNGV. CDR3 sequence: CASSPWTGISYEQYF. CDR3 bases: TGTGCCAGCAGCCCCTGGACAGGGATCTCTTACGAGCAGTACTTC.

This clone was observed a handful of times. Written as DNA, the CDR3 is TGTGCCAGCAGCTTAAGGACAGGGGGAGAGACCCAGTACTTC. This codes for CASSLRTGGETQYF. The chain couples TRBV13 to TRBJ2-5; 10 bases fit TRBD1. In germline, CDR1 is PRHDT, CDR2 FYEKMQ (reference sequence). With V trimmed by 2 bases and J by 4 bases, 1 base remained unmatched. The CDR3 has 14 residues.

This clone has just a few counts. This chain uses TRBV18 with TRBJ1-6, with a tentative D call TRBD1 (5 bases). Germline lookup yields CDR1 KGHSH and CDR2 LQKENI. CDR3 length: 14 residues. The V end lost 3 bases, the J end lost 8 bases, and 11 bases lay between the germline ends. CDR3 DNA: TGTGCCAGCTCACCGGGGCTGGTGGATTCACCCCTCCACTTT. It specifies CASSPGLVDSPLHF.

J is TRBJ2-3 and V is TRBV7-2, with D unresolved. The germline gives CDR1 SGHTA, CDR2 FQGNSA. The CDR3 runs to 11 residues. V dropped 4 bases and J dropped 5 bases, with 4 bases sitting between them. The CDR3 loop reads CASSYIDTQYF. The CDR3 region has the DNA TGTGCCAGCAGCTATATAGATACGCAGTATTTT. The entire variable domain, with the rest obtained from reference TRBV7-2 and TRBJ2-3, is as follows: GAGVSQSPSNKVTEKGKDVELRCDPISGHTALYWYRQSLGQGLEFLIYFQGNSAPDKSGLPSDRFSAERTGGSVSTLTIQRTQQEDSAVYLCASSYIDTQYFGPGTRLTVL.

The chain has TRBV7-2 and TRBJ2-7; tentative D call: TRBD1 (6 bases). From germline, CDR1 is SGHTA and CDR2 FQGNSA. V was shortened by 0 bases and J by 7 bases, with 13 bases between the two germline ends. The CDR3 sequence is 14 residues long. CDR3 region: CASSLATGLGEQYF. DNA of the CDR3: TGTGCCAGCAGCTTAGCGACAGGTCTGGGGGAGCAGTACTTC.

This clone was counted between two and nine times. The chain employs TRBV19 and TRBJ2-1; 9 bases align to TRBD2. The CDR3 extends over 16 amino acids. Looked up from germline, CDR1 is LNHDA and CDR2 is SQIVND (reference sequence). V trimming: 2 bases; J trimming: 4 bases; junction bases outside the gene matches: 6. This chain's CDR3 is CASSIIGGRGYNEQFF. In DNA form, the CDR3 reads TGTGCCAGTAGTATAATCGGCGGGAGGGGATACAATGAGCAGTTCTTC. The entire variable domain, with the rest obtained from reference TRBV19 and TRBJ2-1, is as follows: DGGITQSPKYLFRKEGQNVTLSCEQNLNHDAMYWYRQDPGQGLRLIYYSQIVNDFQKGDIAEGYSVSREKKESFPLTVTSAQKNPTAFYLCASSIIGGRGYNEQFFGPGTRLTVL.